The next 27 T cell receptor beta chains were all read from a single sample in a study of persistence of HIV-infected CD4 T cells. These TCRs are of unknown antigen specificity. The stimulus was lysate of CMV-infected fibroblasts, around 9.3 ug/mL. CD40L-negative CD69-negative CD45RO-high memory CD4+ T cells were sorted as populations depleted of antigen-responding cells. Sequencing used immunoSEQ version 4 in survey mode. The protocol was immunoSEQ multiplex PCR, while the TCRdb copy is restricted to in-frame clones and leaves out a portion. This sample yields tens of thousands of clones, of which more than 60% are seen a single time; around 2.9% belongs to the top ten. The starting material was CD4+ T cells sorted from PBMCs after approximately 19-hour stimulation, obtained from a patient who received antiretroviral therapy. The receptors shown here come from an adult man with HIV who was CMV-seropositive.

The chain employs TRBV7-6 and TRBJ1-1; 11 bases map to TRBD1. The CDR3 contains 15 residues. The trim removed 2 bases at V and 4 bases at J, leaving 3 bases unmatched. In germline, CDR1 is SGHVS, CDR2 FNYEAQ. CDR3 nucleotides: TGTGCCAGCAGCTTACTTGGACAGGGGGCCACTGAAGCTTTCTTT. As protein: CASSLLGQGATEAFF.

J is TRBJ1-5 and V is TRBV4-3, with TRBD1 matching 9 bases. The CDR3 extends over 17 amino acids. CDR1 and CDR2 (germline): LGHNA, YSLEER. After removal of 5 bases from V and 6 bases from J, the junction contained 14 bases not matched to a gene. The CDR3: CASSLSWGQGFAQPQHF. CDR3 coding DNA: TGCGCCAGCAGCTTGTCGTGGGGACAGGGCTTTGCTCAGCCCCAGCATTTT.

A few counts support this clone. CDR3 sequence (DNA): TGTGCCAGCAGCTACGCCGGGACTACTACAGATACGCAGTATTTT. It codes for CASSYAGTTTDTQYF. The rearrangement links TRBV7-2 to TRBJ2-3, with 7 bases lining up with TRBD2. J was trimmed by 3 bases and V by 4 bases; bases with no gene match: 7. Looked up from germline, CDR1 is SGHTA and CDR2 is FQGNSA. This CDR3 contains 15 residues.

The genes are TRBV6-6 and TRBJ2-2; D gene uncertain. Germline-derived CDR1 and CDR2 are MNHNY and SVGAGI (reference sequence). Trimming removed 0 bases from V and 4 bases from J, with 9 bases in between. The CDR3 consists of 15 residues. DNA for the CDR3: TGTGCCAGCAGTTACTCTCCAGAATCCACCGGGGAGCTGTTTTTT. It codes for CASSYSPESTGELFF.

The chain uses TRBV6-1 and TRBJ1-2; D is unresolved. From germline, CDR1 is MNHNS and CDR2 SASEGT. The CDR3 has 12 residues. Trimming stripped 2 bases from V and 13 bases from J, with 14 bases between. The CDR3: CASSEWPEVVTF. The CDR3 DNA sequence: TGTGCCAGCAGTGAATGGCCAGAAGTTGTCACCTTC.

The CDR3 region is CASSETAWTQHF. DNA of the CDR3: TGTGCCAGCAGTGAAACGGCTTGGACCCAGCATTTT. This sequence joins TRBV2 and TRBJ1-5; D gene uncertain. Germline CDR1 is SNHLY and CDR2 is FYNNEI. This CDR3 contains 12 residues. V was pared by 2 bases and J by 11 bases, with 10 bases between.

This sequence joins TRBV19 and TRBJ1-5; TRBD1 might be the D (5 bases). V was clipped by 6 bases and J by 0 bases, with 9 bases between them. The germline V gene encodes CDR1 LNHDA and CDR2 SQIVND (reference sequence). CDR3 length equals 14 residues. CDR3 DNA: TGTGCCAGTAGAGACAGATATAGCAATCAGCCCCAGCATTTT. This sequence encodes CASRDRYSNQPQHF. The variable domain in full, completed from reference TRBV19 and TRBJ1-5, reads DGGITQSPKYLFRKEGQNVTLSCEQNLNHDAMYWYRQDPGQGLRLIYYSQIVNDFQKGDIAEGYSVSREKKESFPLTVTSAQKNPTAFYLCASRDRYSNQPQHFGDGTRLSIL.

This clone appeared a few times. The gene calls are TRBV15 and TRBJ2-3; the D is unclear. The CDR3 runs 18 residues. V was trimmed by 1 base and J by 3 bases, leaving 20 bases between them. CDR1 is LNHNV and CDR2 is YYDKDF in the germline V gene (reference sequence). CDR3 nucleotide sequence: TGTGCCACCAGCAGAGCCCTAACTGGAGCCCCCGGAACAGATACGCAGTATTTT. Amino acid sequence: CATSRALTGAPGTDTQYF.

This clone was seen a single time. The chain is built from TRBV7-2 and TRBJ2-3; D gene ambiguous. The CDR3 loop spans 12 amino acids. CDR1 is SGHTA, CDR2 FQGNSA, per germline. The ends were cut back, 1 base at V and 7 bases at J, with 6 bases in the middle. The CDR3 loop reads CASSLDRNTQYF. CDR3 nucleotide sequence: TGTGCCAGCAGCTTAGATAGGAATACGCAGTATTTT.

This clone turned up a few times. The chain has TRBV7-9 and TRBJ1-3, with D possibly TRBD1 on 5 matching bases. This CDR3 comprises 17 residues. Germline CDR1 reads SEHNR; CDR2 reads FQNEAQ (reference sequence). The ends were cut back, 5 bases at V and 2 bases at J, with 19 bases in the middle. The CDR3 bases are TGTGCCAGCAGCGCCGGCGACAGTTCTATGACTGGAAACACCATATATTTT. Encoded protein: CASSAGDSSMTGNTIYF.

The chain combines TRBV6-6 with TRBJ2-1, with TRBD1 matching 8 bases. With V trimmed by 2 bases and J by 7 bases, 4 bases remained unmatched. The CDR3 has 14 amino acids. CDR1 is MNHNY and CDR2 is SVGAGI in the germline V gene (reference sequence). This CDR3 is CASSYDRGGNEQFF. The CDR3 DNA reads as TGTGCCAGCAGTTACGACAGGGGTGGAAATGAGCAGTTCTTC.

V usage is TRBV9 and J usage is TRBJ2-3; 9 nucleotides match TRBD1. From germline, CDR1 is SGDLS and CDR2 YYNGEE. This CDR3 is built from 15 residues. V lost 0 bases to trimming and J lost 4 bases; unmatched junction nucleotides: 3. The CDR3 DNA sequence: TGTGCCAGCAGCGTAGTACAGGGGGCCGCAGATACGCAGTATTTT. It is translated as CASSVVQGAADTQYF.

The chain joins TRBV7-8 to TRBJ2-2, with D tentatively TRBD2 (5 bases). Looked up from germline, CDR1 is SGHVS and CDR2 is FQNEAQ. CDR3 length: 15 amino acids. V was pared by 5 bases and J by 0 bases, with 10 bases between. CDR3: CASSPTRTNTGELFF. Written as DNA, the CDR3 is TGTGCCAGCAGCCCTACTAGGACGAACACCGGGGAGCTGTTTTTT. Looking up the rest from reference TRBV7-8 and TRBJ2-2 gives the full variable domain: GAGVSQSPRYKVAKRGQDVALRCDPISGHVSLFWYQQALGQGPEFLTYFQNEAQLDKSGLPSDRFFAERPEGSVSTLKIQRTQQEDSAVYLCASSPTRTNTGELFFGEGSRLTVL.

Comments on this clone: The junction differs from germline at one of its ends, possibly a read error. The chain uses TRBV27 and TRBJ2-6; 8 bases line up with TRBD1. This CDR3 is 16 amino acids long. Per germline, CDR1 MNHEY and CDR2 SMNVEV (reference sequence). The CDR3 DNA is TGTGCCAGCAGTAGGTCGACAGGGGCTGGGGCCAACATCCTGACTTTC. Protein sequence: CASSRSTGAGANILTF.

This clone was seen only once. The chain combines TRBV6-2 or TRBV6-3 with TRBJ1-1; D remains ambiguous. This CDR3 spans 13 amino acids. Between the trimmed V and J ends, which lost 4 bases and 2 bases, there was a span of 8 bases. Per germline, CDR1 MNHEY and CDR2 SVGEGT. The DNA for the CDR3 is TGTGCCAGCAGTTTCTTGCAAAACACTGAAGCTTTCTTT. It is translated as CASSFLQNTEAFF.

This clone was counted a single time. The rearrangement joins TRBV11-1 to TRBJ2-5; 9 positions agree with TRBD2. V shed 2 bases and J 0 bases; nucleotides not matched to a gene: 4. The CDR3 extends over 16 amino acids. Germline V gene sequence: CDR1 SGHAT, CDR2 FQDESV (reference sequence). The CDR3 region has the DNA TGTGCCAGCAGCTTATACAGCGGGGGGTACCAAGAGACCCAGTACTTC. Its translation is CASSLYSGGYQETQYF.

V is TRBV9 and J is TRBJ1-2; D gene uncertain. There are 13 residues in the CDR3. Looked up from germline, CDR1 is SGDLS and CDR2 is YYNGEE. Trimming took off 3 bases at V and 8 bases at J, with 14 bases between the two ends. CDR3 protein: CASSARGTEGYTF. In nucleotides, the CDR3 is TGTGCCAGCAGCGCCCGGGGTACGGAGGGCTACACCTTC.

The rearrangement uses TRBV29-1 and TRBJ1-2; D unclear. The CDR3 length is 12 residues. Germline V gene lookup returns CDR1 SQVTM and CDR2 ANQGSEA. The germline V and J ends were trimmed by 3 bases and 3 bases, with 8 bases remaining between them. Here the CDR3 reads CSVDKGDYGYTF. The CDR3 nucleotides are TGCAGCGTTGATAAGGGAGACTATGGCTACACCTTC.

V gene TRBV29-1 combines with J gene TRBJ2-1, with 9 bases matching TRBD2. The J segment lost 6 bases and the V segment lost 8 bases, leaving 8 bases of the junction unmatched. Germline V gene data show CDR1 as SQVTM and CDR2 as ANQGSEA. This CDR3 is 13 amino acids long. For the CDR3, the DNA is TGCAGCTTACTGACTAGCGGCTTCAATGAGCAGTTCTTC. Translation: CSLLTSGFNEQFF.

The chain has TRBV6-4 and TRBJ1-1; tentative D call: TRBD1 (5 bases). The V end lost 6 bases, the J end lost 1 base, and 9 bases lay between the germline ends. The V gene's germline CDR1 is MRHNA and CDR2 SNTAGT. The CDR3 length is 13 residues. For the CDR3, the DNA is TGTGCCAGCAGCAGGGAACGGAACACTGAAGCTTTCTTT. Translating gives CASSRERNTEAFF.

CDR3 sequence reads: CASSPGGFRSTEAFF. CDR3 bases: TGTGCCAGCAGCCCAGGCGGTTTTAGGAGCACTGAAGCTTTCTTT. The genes are TRBV6-2 or TRBV6-3 and TRBJ1-1, with D hard to call. V was shortened by 6 bases and J by 4 bases, with 18 bases between the two germline ends. The CDR3 is made up of 15 amino acids. Germline V gives CDR1 MNHEY, CDR2 SVGEGT.

This chain uses TRBV30 with TRBJ1-1, with a weak D call TRBD1 (6 bases). The V gene lost 3 bases and the J gene lost 2 bases, with 10 bases spanning the gap. This CDR3 comprises 13 residues. Per germline, CDR1 GTSNPN and CDR2 SVGIG (reference sequence). The CDR3 reads CAWRGQANTEAFF. CDR3 DNA: TGTGCCTGGAGGGGACAAGCCAACACTGAAGCTTTCTTT. Complete variable domain (other parts from reference TRBV30 and TRBJ1-1): SQTIHQWPATLVQPVGSPLSLECTVEGTSNPNLYWYRQAAGRGLQLLFYSVGIGQISSEVPQNLSASRPQDRQFILSSKKLLLSDSGFYLCAWRGQANTEAFFGQGTRLTVV.

This sequence joins TRBV6-1 and TRBJ2-1; TRBD1 matches 9 bases. The CDR3 length is 14 residues. Germline trimming cut 3 bases from V and 7 bases from J; bases unmatched to any gene: 4. Per the germline V gene, CDR1 is MNHNS and CDR2 is SASEGT. The CDR3 is CASSEAGTGNEQFF. In DNA, the CDR3 is TGTGCCAGCAGTGAGGCCGGGACAGGGAATGAGCAGTTCTTC.

The V gene is TRBV10-3, the J gene TRBJ1-1; 7 positions match TRBD1. This CDR3 spans 14 amino acids. Germline V gene lookup returns CDR1 ENHRY and CDR2 SYGVKD. V trimming: 3 bases; J trimming: 4 bases; junction bases outside the gene matches: 5. CDR3 sequence: CAISDYRGFTEAFF. Written as DNA, the CDR3 is TGTGCCATCAGTGACTACAGGGGTTTCACTGAAGCTTTCTTT.

The chain joins TRBV18 to TRBJ1-6; D is undetermined. Per germline, CDR1 KGHSH and CDR2 LQKENI. Trimming took 3 bases from V and 7 from J, leaving 7 bases between them. The CDR3 loop spans 13 amino acids. The chain's CDR3 is CASSPGVNSPLHF. In DNA form, the CDR3 reads TGTGCCAGCTCACCCGGGGTCAATTCACCCCTCCACTTT.

This chain uses TRBV7-2 with TRBJ1-4; D remains ambiguous. CDR3 length: 16 residues. From germline, CDR1 is SGHTA and CDR2 FQGNSA. Trimming shortened V by 4 bases and J by 0 bases, and 12 bases separated the two germline ends. CDR3: CASSSRAFSTNEKLFF. CDR3 coding DNA: TGTGCCAGCAGCTCAAGGGCCTTCTCAACTAATGAAAAACTGTTTTTT.

The V gene is TRBV5-1, the J gene TRBJ2-1, with D perhaps matching TRBD1 or TRBD2 (6 bases each). This CDR3 is 15 amino acids long. Germline loops: CDR1 SGHRS, CDR2 YFSETQ. Trimming left V 0 bases short and J 8 bases short, with 15 bases between. This CDR3 is CASSLGGAARDEQFF. The CDR3 region has the DNA TGCGCCAGCAGCTTGGGGGGGGCTGCTCGCGATGAGCAGTTCTTC.